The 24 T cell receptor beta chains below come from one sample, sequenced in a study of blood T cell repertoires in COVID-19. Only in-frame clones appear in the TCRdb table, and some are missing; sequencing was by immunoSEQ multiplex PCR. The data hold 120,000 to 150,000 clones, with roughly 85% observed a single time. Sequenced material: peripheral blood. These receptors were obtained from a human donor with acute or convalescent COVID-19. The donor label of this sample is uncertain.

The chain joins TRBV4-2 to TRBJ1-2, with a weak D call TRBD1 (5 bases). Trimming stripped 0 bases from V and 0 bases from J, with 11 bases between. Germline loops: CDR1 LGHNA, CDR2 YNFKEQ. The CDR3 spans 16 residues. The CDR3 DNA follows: TGTGCCAGCAGCCAAGAGTTCAGGGCCCCTAACTATGGCTACACCTTC. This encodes CASSQEFRAPNYGYTF.

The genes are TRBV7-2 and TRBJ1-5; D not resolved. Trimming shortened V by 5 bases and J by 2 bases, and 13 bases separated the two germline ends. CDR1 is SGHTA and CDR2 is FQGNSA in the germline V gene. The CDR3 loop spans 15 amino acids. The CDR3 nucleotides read TGTGCCAGCAGCCCAGGCGTTTATGGCAATCAGCCCCAGCATTTT. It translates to CASSPGVYGNQPQHF.

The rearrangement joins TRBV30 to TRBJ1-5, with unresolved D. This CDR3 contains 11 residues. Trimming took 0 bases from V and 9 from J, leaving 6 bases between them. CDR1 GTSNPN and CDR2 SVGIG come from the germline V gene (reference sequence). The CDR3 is CAWSVAGPQHF. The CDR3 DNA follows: TGTGCCTGGAGTGTTGCCGGGCCCCAGCATTTT.

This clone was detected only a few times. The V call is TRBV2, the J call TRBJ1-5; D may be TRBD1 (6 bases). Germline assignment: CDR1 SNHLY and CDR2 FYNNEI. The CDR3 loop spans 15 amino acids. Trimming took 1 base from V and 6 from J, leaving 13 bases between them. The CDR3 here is CASSEDRGWTQPQHF. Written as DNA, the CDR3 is TGTGCCAGCAGTGAAGATAGGGGGTGGACTCAGCCCCAGCATTTT. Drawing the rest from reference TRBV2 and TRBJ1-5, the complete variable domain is EPEVTQTPSHQVTQMGQEVILRCVPISNHLYFYWYRQILGQKVEFLVSFYNNEISEKSEIFDDQFSVERPDGSNFTLKIRSTKLEDSAMYFCASSEDRGWTQPQHFGDGTRLSIL.

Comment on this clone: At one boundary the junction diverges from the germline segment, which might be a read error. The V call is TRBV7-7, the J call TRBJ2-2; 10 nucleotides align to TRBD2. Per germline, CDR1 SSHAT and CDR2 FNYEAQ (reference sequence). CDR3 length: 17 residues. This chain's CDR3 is CASSFSSGRGNTGELFF. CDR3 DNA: TGTGCTAGCAGCTTCAGCAGCGGGAGGGGGAACACCGGGGAGCTGTTTTTT.

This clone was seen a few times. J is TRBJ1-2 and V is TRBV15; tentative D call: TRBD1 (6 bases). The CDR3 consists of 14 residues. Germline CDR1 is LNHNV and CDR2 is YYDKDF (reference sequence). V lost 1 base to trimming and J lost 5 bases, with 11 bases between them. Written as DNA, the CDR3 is TGTGCCACCAGCAGAGTGTCAGGGGCATATGGCTACACCTTC. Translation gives CATSRVSGAYGYTF.

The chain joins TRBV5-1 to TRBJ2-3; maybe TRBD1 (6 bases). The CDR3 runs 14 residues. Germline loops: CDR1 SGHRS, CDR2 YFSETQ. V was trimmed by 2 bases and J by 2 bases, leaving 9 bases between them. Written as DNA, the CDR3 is TGCGCCAGCAGCTTACAGGGACACACAGATACGCAGTATTTT. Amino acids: CASSLQGHTDTQYF.

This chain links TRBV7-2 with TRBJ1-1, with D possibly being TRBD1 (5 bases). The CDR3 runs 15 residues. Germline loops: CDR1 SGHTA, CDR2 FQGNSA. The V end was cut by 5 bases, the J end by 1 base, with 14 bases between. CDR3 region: CASSPLRRANTEAFF. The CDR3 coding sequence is TGTGCCAGCAGCCCCTTACGCAGGGCGAACACTGAAGCTTTCTTT.

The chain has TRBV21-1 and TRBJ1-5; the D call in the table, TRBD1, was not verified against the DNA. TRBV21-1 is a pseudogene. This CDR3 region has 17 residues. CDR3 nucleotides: TGTGCCAGCAGCAAAGGAGGCGGCAGGGGGTTTCATCAGCCCCAGCATTTT. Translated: CASSKGGGRGFHQPQHF.

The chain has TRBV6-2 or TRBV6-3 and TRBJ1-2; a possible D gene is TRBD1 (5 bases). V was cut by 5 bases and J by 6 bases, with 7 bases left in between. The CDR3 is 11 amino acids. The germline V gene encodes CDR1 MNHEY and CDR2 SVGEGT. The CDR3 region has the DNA TGTGCCAGCAGTCGGGGGGATGGCTACACCTTC. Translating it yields CASSRGDGYTF.

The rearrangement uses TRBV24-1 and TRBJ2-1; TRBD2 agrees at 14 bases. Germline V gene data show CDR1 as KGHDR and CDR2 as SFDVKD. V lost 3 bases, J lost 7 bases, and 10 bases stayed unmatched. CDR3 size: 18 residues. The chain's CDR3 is CATSDGRPGLAGVNEQFF. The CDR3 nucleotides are TGTGCCACCAGTGATGGCCGACCGGGACTAGCGGGAGTAAATGAGCAGTTCTTC.

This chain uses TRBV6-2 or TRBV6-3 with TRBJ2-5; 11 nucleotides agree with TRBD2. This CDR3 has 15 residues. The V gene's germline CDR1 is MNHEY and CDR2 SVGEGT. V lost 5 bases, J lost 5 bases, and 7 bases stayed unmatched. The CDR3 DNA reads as TGTGCCAGCAGTAGTAGCGGGGGGGCGATGGAGACCCAGTACTTC. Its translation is CASSSSGGAMETQYF.

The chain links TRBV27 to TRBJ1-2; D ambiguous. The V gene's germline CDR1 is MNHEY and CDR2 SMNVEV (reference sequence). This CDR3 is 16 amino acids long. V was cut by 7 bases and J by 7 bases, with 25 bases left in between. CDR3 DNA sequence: TGTGCCAGCAAGCCGCTCCGGAGGGAGGGTCGCGGTGGCTACACCTTC. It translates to CASKPLRREGRGGYTF.

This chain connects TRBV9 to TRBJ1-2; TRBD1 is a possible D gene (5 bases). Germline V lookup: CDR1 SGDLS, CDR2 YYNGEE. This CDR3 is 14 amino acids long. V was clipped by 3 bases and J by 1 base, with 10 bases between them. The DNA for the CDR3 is TGTGCCAGCAGCGGTCGGGGGATTAACTATGGCTACACCTTC. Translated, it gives CASSGRGINYGYTF.

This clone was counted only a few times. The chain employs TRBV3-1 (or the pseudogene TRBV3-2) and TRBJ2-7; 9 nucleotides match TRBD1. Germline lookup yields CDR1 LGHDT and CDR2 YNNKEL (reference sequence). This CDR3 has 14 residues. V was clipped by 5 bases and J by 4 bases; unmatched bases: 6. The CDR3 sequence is CASSKQGAGYEQYF. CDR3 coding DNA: TGTGCCAGCAGCAAACAGGGGGCCGGGTACGAGCAGTACTTC.

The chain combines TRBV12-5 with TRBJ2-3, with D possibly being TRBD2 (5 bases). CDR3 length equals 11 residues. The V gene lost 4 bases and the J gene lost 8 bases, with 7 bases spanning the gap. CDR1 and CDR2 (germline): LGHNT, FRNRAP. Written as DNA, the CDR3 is TGTGCTAGTGGTTCCACTAGTACGCAGTATTTT. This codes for CASGSTSTQYF.

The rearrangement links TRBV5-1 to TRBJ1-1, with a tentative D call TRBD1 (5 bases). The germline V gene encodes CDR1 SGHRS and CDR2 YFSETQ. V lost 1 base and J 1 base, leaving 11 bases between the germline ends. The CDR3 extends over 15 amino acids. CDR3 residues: CASSLTTAPNTEAFF. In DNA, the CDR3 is TGCGCCAGCAGCTTGACGACAGCGCCGAACACTGAAGCTTTCTTT.

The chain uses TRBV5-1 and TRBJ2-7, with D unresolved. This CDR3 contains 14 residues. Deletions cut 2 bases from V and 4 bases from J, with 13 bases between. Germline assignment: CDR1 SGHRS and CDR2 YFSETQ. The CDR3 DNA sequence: TGCGCCAGCAGCTTTAATGGGCAGGCATACGAGCAGTACTTC. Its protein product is CASSFNGQAYEQYF.

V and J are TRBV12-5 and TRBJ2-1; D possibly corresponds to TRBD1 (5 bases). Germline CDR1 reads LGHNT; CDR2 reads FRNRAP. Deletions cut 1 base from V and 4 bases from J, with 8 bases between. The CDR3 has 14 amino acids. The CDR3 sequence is CASGLGQSYNEQFF. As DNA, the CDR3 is TGTGCTAGTGGTTTGGGACAGTCTTACAATGAGCAGTTCTTC.

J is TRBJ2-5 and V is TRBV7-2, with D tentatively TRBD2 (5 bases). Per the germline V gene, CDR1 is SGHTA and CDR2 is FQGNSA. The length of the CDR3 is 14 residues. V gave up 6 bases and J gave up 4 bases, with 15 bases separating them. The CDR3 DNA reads TGTGCCAGCAGACCCCCCGGGATGGGAGAGACCCAGTACTTC. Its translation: CASRPPGMGETQYF.

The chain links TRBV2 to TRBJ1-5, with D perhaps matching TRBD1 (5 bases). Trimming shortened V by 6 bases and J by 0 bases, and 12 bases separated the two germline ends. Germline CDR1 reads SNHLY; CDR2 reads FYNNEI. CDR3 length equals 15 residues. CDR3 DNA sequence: TGTGCCAGCAGAAGACAGTCGGATAGCAATCAGCCCCAGCATTTT. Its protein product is CASRRQSDSNQPQHF.

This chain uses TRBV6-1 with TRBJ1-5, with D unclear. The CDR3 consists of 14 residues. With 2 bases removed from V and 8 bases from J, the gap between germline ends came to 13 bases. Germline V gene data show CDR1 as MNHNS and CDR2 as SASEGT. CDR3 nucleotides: TGTGCCAGCAGTGAACATACTACGGGTAAGCCCCAGCATTTT. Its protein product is CASSEHTTGKPQHF.

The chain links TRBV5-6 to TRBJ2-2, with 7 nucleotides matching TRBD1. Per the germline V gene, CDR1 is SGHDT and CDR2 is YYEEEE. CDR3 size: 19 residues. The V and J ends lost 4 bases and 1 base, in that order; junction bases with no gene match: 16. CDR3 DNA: TGTGCCAGCAGCCTGGGCTCCGTAAAGACAGGGAAGAACACCGGGGAGCTGTTTTTT. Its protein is CASSLGSVKTGKNTGELFF.

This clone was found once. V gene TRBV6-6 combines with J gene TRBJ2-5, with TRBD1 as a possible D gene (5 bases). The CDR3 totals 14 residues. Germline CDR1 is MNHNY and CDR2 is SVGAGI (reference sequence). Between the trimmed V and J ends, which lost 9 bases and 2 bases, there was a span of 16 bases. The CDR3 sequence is CASVLQDRQETQYF. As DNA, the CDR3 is TGTGCCAGTGTCCTACAGGACCGACAAGAGACCCAGTACTTC.